A selection of T cell receptor beta chains follows, all from one sample in a study of blood T cell repertoires in COVID-19. Here immunoSEQ multiplex PCR was the method, and the copy in TCRdb shows in-frame clones only, minus some. The sample has tens of thousands of clones, about 78% seen once. The source material was peripheral blood. Receptors were obtained from a human donor in a cohort sampled during active COVID-19. Each CDR3 is given with its conserved first and last residue. A D gene is named only where the DNA matches it firmly. Clone size appears in some rows only: once, few, many, or a class for an expanded clone.

cdr3_aa	cdr3_nt	v_call	j_call	clone_size	d_call
CASSTRLAGAKKSYEQYF	TGTGCCAGCAGTACCAGACTAGCGGGAGCGAAAAAATCCTACGAGCAGTACTTC	TRBV27	TRBJ2-7	NA	TRBD2
CASSESGGKAYGYTF	TGCGCCAGCAGTGAGTCGGGGGGGAAGGCCTATGGCTACACCTTC	TRBV10-2	TRBJ1-2	NA	NA
CASSYTISRGQETQYF	TGTGCCAGCAGTTACACCATCTCAAGGGGCCAAGAGACCCAGTACTTC	TRBV6-6	TRBJ2-5	NA	NA
CASSLGGRHTF	TGTGCCAGCAGCTTAGGGGGCAGACACACCTTC	TRBV7-9	TRBJ1-2	few	NA
CASTADRGLKTQYF	TGTGCCAGCACCGCGGACAGGGGGCTTAAGACCCAGTACTTC	TRBV28	TRBJ2-5	once	TRBD1
CASSEAATGSNQPQHF	TGTGCCAGCAGTGAAGCGGCGACAGGTAGCAATCAGCCCCAGCATTTT	TRBV2	TRBJ1-5	NA	NA
CASSIASGDEQYF	TGTGCCAGTAGTATTGCAAGCGGGGACGAGCAGTACTTC	TRBV19	TRBJ2-7	NA	TRBD2
CASRGGSGRAGEQYF	TGTGCCAGCAGAGGAGGGAGCGGGAGGGCCGGGGAGCAGTACTTC	TRBV7-2	TRBJ2-7	few	TRBD2
CASSGDRGANYGYTF	TGTGCCAGCAGCGGAGACAGGGGCGCGAACTATGGCTACACCTTC	TRBV2	TRBJ1-2	NA	TRBD1
CASRDRADTQYF	TGTGCCAGCAGAGACAGAGCAGATACGCAGTATTTT	TRBV12-3/TRBV12-4	TRBJ2-3	once	NA
CASSLGTGEAEAFF	TGCGCCAGCAGCTTGGGGACAGGGGAAGCTGAAGCTTTCTTT	TRBV5-1	TRBJ1-1	NA	TRBD1
CASSQGRRGRGYGYTF	TGTGCCAGCAGCCAGGGCCGGAGGGGACGAGGCTATGGCTACACCTTC	TRBV4-2	TRBJ1-2	NA	NA
CASSHSTGVLKDTQYF	TGCGCCAGCAGCCATTCGACAGGGGTTCTGAAAGATACGCAGTATTTT	TRBV4-3	TRBJ2-3	NA	TRBD1
CASSLSYNSPLHF	TGTGCCAGCAGCCTCTCCTATAATTCACCCCTCCACTTT	TRBV6-5	TRBJ1-6	NA	NA
CASSFVAGAEYEQYF	TGCGCCAGCAGCTTTGTAGCGGGGGCGGAGTACGAGCAGTACTTC	TRBV5-1	TRBJ2-7	NA	TRBD2
CASSYPYSNPYEQYF	TGTGCCAGCAGTTACCCCTACAGCAATCCCTACGAGCAGTACTTC	TRBV6-2/TRBV6-3	TRBJ2-7	NA	NA
CASSQGRDRVYEQYF	TGTGCCAGCTCACAGGGCCGGGACAGAGTCTACGAGCAGTACTTC	TRBV18	TRBJ2-7	NA	TRBD1
CASSLVGTSGIYEQYF	TGCGCCAGCAGCTTGGTAGGGACTAGCGGGATCTACGAGCAGTACTTC	TRBV5-1	TRBJ2-7	NA	TRBD2
CASSTLSRGIYTQYF	TGTGCCAGCAGTACCCTTTCCAGGGGGATCTATACGCAGTATTTT	TRBV28	TRBJ2-3	NA	TRBD1
CASSYSRQGGEAFF	TGTGCCAGCAGTTACTCGAGGCAGGGGGGTGAAGCTTTCTTT	TRBV6-5	TRBJ1-1	NA	TRBD1
CASSPQAGGFNQPQHF	TGTGCCAGCAGCCCACAGGCAGGGGGCTTCAATCAGCCCCAGCATTTT	TRBV7-6	TRBJ1-5	NA	TRBD1
CASGGGTDTQYF	TGTGCCAGCGGGGGGGGCACAGATACGCAGTATTTT	TRBV2	TRBJ2-3	NA	TRBD2
CATSPSGAPYGYTF	TGTGCCACCTCACCCTCCGGAGCCCCCTATGGCTACACCTTC	TRBV6-5	TRBJ1-2	once	NA
CASSTGDLKTQYF	TGTGCCAGCAGCACAGGGGATTTAAAGACCCAGTACTTC	TRBV2	TRBJ2-5	NA	TRBD1
CAFDRTGANYGYTF	TGTGCCTTTGACCGGACAGGGGCTAACTATGGCTACACCTTC	TRBV30	TRBJ1-2	NA	TRBD1
CASSFTTGYEQYF	TGTGCCAGCAGCTTCACTACAGGGTACGAGCAGTACTTC	TRBV7-2	TRBJ2-7	NA	NA
CASSLGGGGETQYF	TGTGCCAGCAGCCTAGGGGGTGGAGGAGAGACCCAGTACTTC	TRBV9	TRBJ2-5	NA	NA
CASSPRRGSYEQYF	TGTGCCAGCTCACCACGCAGGGGGTCCTACGAGCAGTACTTC	TRBV18	TRBJ2-7	NA	TRBD1
CASSPAGREGHEQYF	TGTGCCAGTAGTCCAGCCGGGAGAGAGGGCCACGAGCAGTACTTC	TRBV19	TRBJ2-7	NA	NA
CASSVDPGHFSNSPLHF	TGTGCCAGCAGCGTCGATCCAGGTCATTTCTCTAATTCACCCCTCCACTTT	TRBV9	TRBJ1-6	NA	NA
CAWSVGTSDYEQYF	TGTGCCTGGAGTGTCGGGACAAGCGACTACGAGCAGTACTTC	TRBV30	TRBJ2-7	NA	NA
CASSLEGQGATYSYEQYF	TGTGCCAGCAGCTTAGAGGGACAGGGGGCCACTTACTCTTACGAGCAGTACTTC	TRBV7-9	TRBJ2-7	few	TRBD1
CASSSSLPGLAEQYF	TGTGCCAGCAGTTCCTCGTTACCGGGCCTAGCGGAGCAGTACTTC	TRBV6-5	TRBJ2-7	NA	NA
CASGPQSSADTQYF	TGTGCTAGTGGCCCACAGTCTAGCGCAGATACGCAGTATTTT	TRBV12-5	TRBJ2-3	NA	NA
CASSLAPAGGRTDTQYF	TGTGCCAGCAGCTTAGCGCCGGCGGGGGGGCGGACAGATACGCAGTATTTT	TRBV7-9	TRBJ2-3	once	TRBD2
CASSYSSWLEQETQYF	TGTGCCAGCAGTTACTCGTCGTGGCTAGAACAAGAGACCCAGTACTTC	TRBV6-5	TRBJ2-5	NA	NA
CASRSPTGYTAYEQYF	TGTGCCAGCCGATCCCCCACCGGCTACACAGCCTACGAGCAGTACTTC	TRBV27	TRBJ2-7	NA	NA
CATSDLKTGSGQPQHF	TGTGCCACCAGTGATCTTAAGACAGGGTCAGGTCAGCCCCAGCATTTT	TRBV24-1	TRBJ1-5	NA	TRBD1
CASSLHSYEQYF	TGTGCCAGCTCACTCCACAGCTACGAGCAGTACTTC	TRBV18	TRBJ2-7	NA	NA
CAWSVRTGGNSPLHF	TGTGCCTGGAGTGTGAGGACAGGGGGTAATTCACCCCTCCACTTT	TRBV30	TRBJ1-6	NA	TRBD1
CATSVALGLAGGGGANVLTF	TGTGCCACCAGTGTCGCCCTGGGACTAGCGGGAGGAGGTGGGGCCAACGTCCTGACTTTC	TRBV24-1	TRBJ2-6	NA	TRBD2
CSARVGNTIYF	TGCAGTGCTAGAGTCGGGAACACCATATATTTT	TRBV20-1	TRBJ1-3	NA	NA
CASSRTGGRAFF	TGTGCCAGCAGCCGCACAGGGGGCCGGGCTTTCTTT	TRBV6-5	TRBJ1-1	NA	TRBD1
CASSLWQGSGANVLTF	TGCGCCAGCAGCCTATGGCAGGGCTCTGGGGCCAACGTCCTGACTTTC	TRBV5-1	TRBJ2-6	NA	NA
CASSQDRRNEKLFF	TGCGCCAGCAGCCAAGATCGCAGAAATGAAAAACTGTTTTTT	TRBV4-3	TRBJ1-4	NA	NA
CASSLVPGTYEQYF	TGCGCCAGCAGCTTGGTGCCAGGGACCTACGAGCAGTACTTC	TRBV5-1	TRBJ2-7	NA	NA
CASRRRQGANTEAFF	TGTGCCAGCAGACGGAGACAGGGGGCCAACACTGAAGCTTTCTTT	TRBV13	TRBJ1-1	NA	TRBD1
CASSQGGGGAYEQYF	TGTGCCAGCAGCCAAGGTGGTGGGGGGGCCTACGAGCAGTACTTC	TRBV4-2	TRBJ2-7	few	TRBD2
CASSSMTWDRGRGSNEKLFF	TGTGCCAGCAGTTCAATGACCTGGGACAGGGGGAGGGGTTCTAATGAAAAACTGTTTTTT	TRBV27	TRBJ1-4	NA	TRBD1
CASSRPQGYEQYF	TGTGCCAGCAGTCGACCACAGGGCTACGAGCAGTACTTC	TRBV6-2/TRBV6-3	TRBJ2-7	NA	NA
CASSTYRGPNSNQPQHF	TGTGCCAGCAGCACCTACAGGGGCCCTAATAGCAATCAGCCCCAGCATTTT	TRBV5-6	TRBJ1-5	NA	TRBD1